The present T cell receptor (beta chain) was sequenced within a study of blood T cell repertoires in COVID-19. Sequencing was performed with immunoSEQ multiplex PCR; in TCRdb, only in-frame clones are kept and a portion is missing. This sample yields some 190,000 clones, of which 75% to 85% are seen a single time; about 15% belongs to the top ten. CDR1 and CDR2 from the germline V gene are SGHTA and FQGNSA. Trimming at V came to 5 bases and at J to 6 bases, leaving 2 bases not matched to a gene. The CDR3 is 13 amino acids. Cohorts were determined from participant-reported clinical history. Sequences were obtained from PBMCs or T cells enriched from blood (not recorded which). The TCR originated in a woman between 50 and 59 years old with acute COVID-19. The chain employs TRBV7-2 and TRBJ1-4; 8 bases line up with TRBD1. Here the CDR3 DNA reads TGTGCCAGCAGCGGACAGGGCGATGAAAAACTGTTTTTT. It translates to CASSGQGDEKLFF.